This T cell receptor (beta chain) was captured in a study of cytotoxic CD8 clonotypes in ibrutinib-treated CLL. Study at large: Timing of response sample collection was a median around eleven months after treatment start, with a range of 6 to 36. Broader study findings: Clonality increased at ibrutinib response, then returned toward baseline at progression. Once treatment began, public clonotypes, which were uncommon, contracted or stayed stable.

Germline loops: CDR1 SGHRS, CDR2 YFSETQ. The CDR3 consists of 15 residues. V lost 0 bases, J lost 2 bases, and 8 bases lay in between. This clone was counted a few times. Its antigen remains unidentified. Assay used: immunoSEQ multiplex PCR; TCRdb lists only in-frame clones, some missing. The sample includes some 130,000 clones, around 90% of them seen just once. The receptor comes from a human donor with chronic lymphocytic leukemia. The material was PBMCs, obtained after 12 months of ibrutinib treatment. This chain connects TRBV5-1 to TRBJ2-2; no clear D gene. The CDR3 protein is CASSLGADNTGELFF. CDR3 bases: TGCGCCAGCAGCTTGGGTGCAGATAACACCGGGGAGCTGTTTTTT.